This TCR beta chain was profiled in a study of a mutant IDH1 vaccine in newly diagnosed glioma. Regarding time point: week 23, last vaccination. With topical imiquimod, each dose of the vaccine consisted of 300 ug of mutant IDH1 20-mer peptide. In regard to this clone: Its specificity is unknown.

General study findings and limits: It seemed that pseudoprogression was not linked to changes in the top peripheral T cell clonotypes.

The method was immunoSEQ multiplex PCR; TCRdb's version includes in-frame clones alone and lacks a portion of them. This sample has tens of thousands of clones, with about 87% found just once. The specimen was PBMCs, collected from a glioma patient whose treatment included an IDH1 peptide vaccine. The TCR sequence derives from a man in his late teens or twenties with glioma.

CDR3 DNA sequence: TGTGCCAGCAGCGTGGAGGGATGGGAGGGACAGCCCCAGCATTTT. This translates into CASSVEGWEGQPQHF. The V and J genes are TRBV9 and TRBJ1-5; no reliable D call. The CDR3 runs to 15 residues. Germline V lookup: CDR1 SGDLS, CDR2 YYNGEE. The germline V and J ends were trimmed by 2 bases and 7 bases, with 16 bases remaining between them.